The 2 T cell receptor beta chains below come from one sample, sequenced in a study of response to subunit inactivated influenza vaccine. TCRdb recomputed calls from the RT-PCR reads with MiXCR, one row per CDR3 protein. This sample carries roughly 570,000 distinct CDR3 sequences, 13% of them seen once, and the ten largest clones take about an eighth. Sequences were derived from PBMCs from blood, sampled about 40 days after vaccination. These receptors were collected from a man aged 45-60 years who received an inactivated influenza vaccine.

This chain links TRBV7-9 with TRBJ2-5; D may be TRBD1 (6 bases). With 5 bases removed from V and 4 bases from J, the gap between germline ends came to 11 bases. Germline V gene sequence: CDR1 SEHNR, CDR2 FQNEAQ (reference sequence). This CDR3 spans 13 amino acids. The CDR3 bases are TGTGCCAGCAGCACCAGGGGACGAGAGACCCAGTACTTC. Protein: CASSTRGRETQYF.

This clonotype was counted only a few times. The junction and the germline gene differ at one end; a read error may be behind it. The rearrangement links TRBV5-6 to TRBJ2-1; D is perhaps TRBD1 (5 bases). The CDR3 sequence is 11 residues long. Germline CDR1 reads SGHDT; CDR2 reads YYEEEE. The CDR3 region is CASSLAGSVFF. The CDR3 DNA follows: TGTGCCAGCAGTTTAGCAGGGTCGGTTTTCTTT.